The clone carrying this TCR beta chain was picked up a small number of times. This record comes from a study of blood T cell repertoires in COVID-19. Study-wide context: Samples representing acute and convalescent COVID-19 were sourced from the United States, Italy and Spain. The cDNA or gDNA used as material had been derived from T cells, B-cell-depleted T cells, or PBMCs.

Assay used: immunoSEQ multiplex PCR; TCRdb lists only in-frame clones, some missing. The data contain about 220,000 clones, roughly 84% of them singletons. The CDR3 is 12 residues long. Trimming stripped 0 bases from V and 9 bases from J, with 10 bases between. CDR1 SGHRS and CDR2 YFSETQ come from the germline V gene. The clonotype was recovered from a woman aged 80 or older with acute or convalescent COVID-19. This sequence joins TRBV5-1 and TRBJ2-7; TRBD2 is a possible D gene (5 bases). The specimen was peripheral blood. CDR3 in amino acids: CASSLDEAAQYF. The CDR3 DNA is TGCGCCAGCAGCTTGGATGAAGCGGCGCAGTACTTC.